This paragraph covers one T cell receptor (beta chain) sequence. This CDR3 has 16 amino acids. Trimming left V 5 bases short and J 4 bases short, with 19 bases between. Germline V gives CDR1 SGHRS, CDR2 YFSETQ. The assay was immunoSEQ multiplex PCR, and TCRdb's table has in-frame clones only and misses some. The data contain approximately 59,000 clones, over 80% of them singletons. The sample originates from a study of OX40 agonist ivuxolimab in advanced cancers. Enrollment shut out patients with autoimmune disease history or systemic immunosuppression. V usage is TRBV5-1 and J usage is TRBJ2-1, with D possibly matching TRBD1 (5 bases). This TCR came from an adult with an advanced solid tumor such as melanoma, head and neck, liver or kidney cancer. The specimen comprised CD4+ or CD8+ T cells sorted from blood, sampled in a trial of the OX40 agonist ivuxolimab. The CDR3 here is CASSLTLGQAYNEQFF. The CDR3 DNA follows: TGCGCCAGCAGTTTGACCCTGGGGCAGGCTTACAATGAGCAGTTCTTC. Variable domain in full (rest from reference TRBV5-1 and TRBJ2-1): KAGVTQTPRYLIKTRGQQVTLSCSPISGHRSVSWYQQTPGQGLQFLFEYFSETQRNKGNFPGRFSGRQFSNSRSEMNVSTLELGDSALYLCASSLTLGQAYNEQFFGPGTRLTVL.